This TCR beta chain was obtained from a study of T cells in Graves' hyperthyroidism and ophthalmopathy. This clonotype was found a few times. Germline values: CDR1 SGDLS, CDR2 YYNGEE. The V end was cut by 0 bases, the J end by 7 bases, with 10 bases between. The CDR3 has 13 amino acids. Amplified regions were TCR beta CDR3 sequences from RNA transcripts. A first-round RT-PCR of the TCR CDR3 used the HTBI primer set. MiXCR, run by TCRdb on the multiplex PCR reads, gives a single entry per CDR3 protein. The table records about 290,000 distinct CDR3 sequences, more than 15% of them present only once. This chain joins TRBV9 and TRBJ1-1; D uncertain. Sequenced material: blood. The source is a woman aged 60 to 75 with Graves' ophthalmopathy. The CDR3 nucleotides read TGTGCCAGCAGCGTAGAACCGAAAGATGAAGCTTTCTTT. Encoded protein: CASSVEPKDEAFF.